This TCR beta chain comes out of a study of OX40 agonist ivuxolimab in advanced cancers. Turning to the overall study: Ivuxolimab, which targeted the costimulatory receptor OX40 (CD134), was an agonistic, fully human IgG2 monoclonal antibody. Peripheral TCRbeta sequencing was intended to test whether TCR sequence diversity was altered and clonal T-cell expansion was caused by ivuxolimab. Prior anti-PD-1, anti-PD-L1 or anti-CTLA-4 therapy was permitted, and 30% to 45% of dose-escalation patients had received checkpoint inhibitors. Intravenous ivuxolimab was administered to patients every 2 weeks at six dose levels: 0.01, 0.1, 0.3, 1.5, 3 and 10 mg/kg. Three dose-escalation patients achieved partial responses, one with hepatocellular carcinoma and two with cutaneous melanoma. The paper covers the monotherapy dose-escalation part of the phase I ivuxolimab trial, which included N = 52 patients. The dose-escalation cohort was approximately 83% male with a mean age of about 60 years, ranging from about 20 to 85. Of the approximately 54 dose-escalation patients, hepatocellular carcinoma was present in approximately 20, melanoma in approximately 15, renal cell carcinoma in 9 and head and neck cancer in 9. Broader findings and caveats from the paper: On average, CD8+ T cells showed more expanded clones than CD4+ T cells after ivuxolimab. Low levels of normalized T-cell clonal expansion were also seen in some patients who did not respond. Clonal expansion of both CD4+ and CD8+ blood T cells was observed from baseline to week 6 at doses 0.1 to 3.0 mg/kg. Antigen specificity was not determined for the clonally expanded peripheral T cells. Partial responders in the 0.1-3.0 mg/kg groups had among the lowest normalized peripheral clonal expansion, especially among CD8+ T cells.

Looking up the germline V gene yields CDR1 KGHSH and CDR2 LQKENI. Including cysteine and phenylalanine, the CDR3 has 13 amino acids. The read is trimmed to its CDR3 DNA, 39 bases read in frame from base 1. Trimming takes 3 bases off V and 5 bases off J; junction bases not matched to a gene: 1. To sequence the TCRbeta CDR3 region, genomic DNA was isolated from the sorted cells. The immunoSEQ Assay was used for sequencing of TCRbeta CDR3 regions. This is the immuneACCESS table as TCRdb keeps it, with only in-frame sequences that have V and J called. A part of the clones is gone; compared with another copy, unresolved V genes explain less than half, and the rest is unexplained. Across this sample there are about 94,000 clones, with roughly 94% seen only once. Of the sample, approximately 0.2% falls within the top ten clones. Of note for this clone: Its antigen is currently not known. No much larger clonotype is one base removed from it; base qualities were not supplied.

The trial excluded patients who had a history of autoimmune disease or were on systemic immunosuppression. Peripheral blood for TCR sequencing was collected from all dose cohorts at baseline, on cycle 4 day 1, and on cycle 7 day 1. Samples were obtained from an open-label, multicenter, first-in-human phase I dose-escalation trial of ivuxolimab. Adults with locally advanced or metastatic head and neck squamous cell, hepatocellular, melanoma or renal cell carcinoma were enrolled in the trial. CD4+ and CD8+ T cells were sorted separately from peripheral blood before TCR sequencing. The sequencing used CD4+ or CD8+ T cells sorted from blood, collected in a trial of the OX40 agonist ivuxolimab. The TCR was taken from an adult with an advanced solid tumor such as melanoma, head and neck, liver or kidney cancer. The V and J genes are TRBV18 and TRBJ1-5; 7 middle bases align to TRBD1. The CDR3 protein is CASSPRGDQPQHF. Here is the DNA: TGTGCCAGCTCACCCAGGGGGGATCAGCCCCAGCATTTT.